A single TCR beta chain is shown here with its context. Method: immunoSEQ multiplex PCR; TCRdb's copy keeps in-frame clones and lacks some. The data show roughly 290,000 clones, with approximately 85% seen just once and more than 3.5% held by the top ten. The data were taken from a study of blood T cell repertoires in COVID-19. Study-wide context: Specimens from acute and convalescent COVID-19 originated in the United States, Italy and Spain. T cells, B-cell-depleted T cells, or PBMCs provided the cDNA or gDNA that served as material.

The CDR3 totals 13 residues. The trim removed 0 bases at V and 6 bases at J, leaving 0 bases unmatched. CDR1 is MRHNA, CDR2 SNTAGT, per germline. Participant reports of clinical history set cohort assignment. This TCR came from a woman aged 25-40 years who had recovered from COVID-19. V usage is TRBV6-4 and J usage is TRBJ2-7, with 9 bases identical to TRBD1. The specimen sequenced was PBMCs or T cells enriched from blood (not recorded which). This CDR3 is CASSDSDRGEQYF. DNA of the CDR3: TGTGCCAGCAGTGACTCGGACAGGGGCGAGCAGTACTTC.